This T cell receptor beta chain was profiled in a study of T-cell memory formation after mild COVID-19. In the study overall: TCR clusters were largely donor specific.

Remarks on this clonotype: Antigen unknown.

Each CDR3 protein gets one entry after TCRdb re-called the 5' RACE reads with MiXCR. This sample has hundreds of thousands of distinct CDR3 sequences, with about an eighth found just once. The CDR3 consists of 15 residues. With V trimmed by 8 bases and J by 5 bases, 10 bases remained unmatched. Germline-derived CDR1 and CDR2 are ENHRY and SYGVKD. Study-wide results and caveats: The CD4+ clones that contracted clustered mainly within CM and EM, and the CD8+ clones concentrated in EMRA. Whether day 37 second-wave clones are SARS-CoV-2-specific was not confirmed. While clones contracting from day 15 to 85 were balanced between CD4 and CD8, later expanders leaned CD4+.

This chain connects TRBV10-3 to TRBJ2-5; 11 bases align to TRBD2. Sequencing was performed on PBMCs or a T cell subset sorted from them (not recorded which). This sequence was found in a man aged 18 to 30 who had mild COVID-19 (a few samples of this study predate the infection). Cell type and time point are not known. Here the CDR3 DNA reads TGTGCCATCGGGGCTAGCGGGGGGCCGGAGGAGACCCAGTACTTC. Protein: CAIGASGGPEETQYF.